This T cell receptor (beta chain) was recorded in a study of T cell changes during pregnancy in multiple sclerosis. The protocol was immunoSEQ multiplex PCR, while the TCRdb copy is restricted to in-frame clones and leaves out a portion. The data contain tens of thousands of clones, 85% to 95% of them seen just once; the ten biggest clones take up more than 2%. This CDR3 spans 14 amino acids. V trimming: 10 bases; J trimming: 5 bases; junction bases outside the gene matches: 6. The germline CDR1 and CDR2 sequences are LNHDA and SQIVND (reference sequence). This clonotype originated in a female donor with multiple sclerosis, enrolled in a pregnancy study. This chain connects TRBV19 to TRBJ2-2, with 11 positions matching TRBD1. The starting material was peripheral blood, obtained after pregnancy. Written as DNA, the CDR3 is TGTGCCACCTCCGGGACAGGGGGGACCGGGGAGCTGTTTTTT. It specifies CATSGTGGTGELFF. Full variable domain (missing parts from reference TRBV19 and TRBJ2-2): DGGITQSPKYLFRKEGQNVTLSCEQNLNHDAMYWYRQDPGQGLRLIYYSQIVNDFQKGDIAEGYSVSREKKESFPLTVTSAQKNPTAFYLCATSGTGGTGELFFGEGSRLTVL.